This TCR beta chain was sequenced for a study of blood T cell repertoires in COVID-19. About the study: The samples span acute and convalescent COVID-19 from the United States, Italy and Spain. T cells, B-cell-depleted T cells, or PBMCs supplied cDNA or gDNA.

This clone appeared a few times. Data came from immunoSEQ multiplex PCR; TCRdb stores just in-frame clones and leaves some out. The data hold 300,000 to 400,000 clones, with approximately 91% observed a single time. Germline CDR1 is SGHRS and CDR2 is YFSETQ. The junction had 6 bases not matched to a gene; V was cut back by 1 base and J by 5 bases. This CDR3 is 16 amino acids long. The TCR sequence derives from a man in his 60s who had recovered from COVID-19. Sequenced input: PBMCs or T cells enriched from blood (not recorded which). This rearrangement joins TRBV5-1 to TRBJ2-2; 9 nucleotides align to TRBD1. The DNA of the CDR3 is TGCGCCAGCAGCTTGACCGGACAGGGGTTAACCGGGGAGCTGTTTTTT. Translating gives CASSLTGQGLTGELFF.